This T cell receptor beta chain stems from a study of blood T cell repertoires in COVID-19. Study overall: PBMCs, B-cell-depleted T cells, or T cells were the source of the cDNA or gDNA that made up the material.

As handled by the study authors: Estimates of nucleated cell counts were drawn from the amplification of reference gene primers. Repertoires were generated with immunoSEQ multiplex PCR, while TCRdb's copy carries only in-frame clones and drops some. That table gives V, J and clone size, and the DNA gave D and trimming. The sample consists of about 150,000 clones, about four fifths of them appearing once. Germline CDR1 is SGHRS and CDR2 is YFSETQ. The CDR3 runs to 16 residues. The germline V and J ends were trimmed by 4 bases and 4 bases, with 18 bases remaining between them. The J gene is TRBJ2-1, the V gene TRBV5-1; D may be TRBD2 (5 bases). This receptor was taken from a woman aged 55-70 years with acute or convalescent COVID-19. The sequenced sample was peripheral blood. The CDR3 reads CASSLLSGTVYNEQFF. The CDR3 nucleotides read TGCGCCAGCAGCCTACTCTCGGGAACCGTGTACAATGAGCAGTTCTTC.